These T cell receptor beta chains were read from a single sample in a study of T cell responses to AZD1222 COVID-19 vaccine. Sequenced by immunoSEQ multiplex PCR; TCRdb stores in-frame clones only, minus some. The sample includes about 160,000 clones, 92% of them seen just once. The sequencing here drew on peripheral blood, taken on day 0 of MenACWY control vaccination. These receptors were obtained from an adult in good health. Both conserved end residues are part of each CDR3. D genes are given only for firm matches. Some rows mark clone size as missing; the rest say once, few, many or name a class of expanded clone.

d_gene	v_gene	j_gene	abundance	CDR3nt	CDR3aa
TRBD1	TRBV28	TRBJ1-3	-	TGTGCCAGCAGGGGACAGGACAGGGCAGTCTCTGGAAACACCATATATTTT	CASRGQDRAVSGNTIYF
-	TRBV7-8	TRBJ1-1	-	TGTGCCAGCAGCTTAGTTGGGTACGGCACTGAAGCTTTCTTT	CASSLVGYGTEAFF
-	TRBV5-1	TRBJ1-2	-	TGCGCCAGCAGCTTGCCGAGTCCGCTCTATGGCTACACCTTC	CASSLPSPLYGYTF
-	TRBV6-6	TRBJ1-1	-	TGTGCCAGCAGCCTTGGACGGACAAACACTGAAGCTTTCTTT	CASSLGRTNTEAFF
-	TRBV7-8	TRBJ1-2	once	TGTGCCAGCAGCCAAGGGGGACCCGTAGGCTACACCTTC	CASSQGGPVGYTF
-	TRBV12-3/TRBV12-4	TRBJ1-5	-	TGTGCCAGCAGCCTCCTCGGCAATCAGCCCCAGCATTTT	CASSLLGNQPQHF
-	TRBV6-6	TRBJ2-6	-	TGTGCCAGCAGCCTCAGGGGAGGCTCTGGGGCCAACGTCCTGACTTTC	CASSLRGGSGANVLTF
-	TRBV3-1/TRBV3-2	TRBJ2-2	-	TGTGCCAGCAGCCTGACCCAGGGGGGGTCCGGGGAGCTGTTTTTT	CASSLTQGGSGELFF
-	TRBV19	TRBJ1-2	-	TGTGCCAGTAGCCCTGAGGTCCGGGATGGCTACACCTTC	CASSPEVRDGYTF
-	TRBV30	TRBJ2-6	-	TGTGCCTGGAGTTACGGTCCTGGGGCCAACGTCCTGACTTTC	CAWSYGPGANVLTF
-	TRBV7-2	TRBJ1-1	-	TGTGCCAGCAGCTTAGATGGCAGATCGAACACTGAAGCTTTCTTT	CASSLDGRSNTEAFF
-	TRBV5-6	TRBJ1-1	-	TGTGCCAGCAGCTTGACCCGAGCAGGCACTGAAGCTTTCTTT	CASSLTRAGTEAFF
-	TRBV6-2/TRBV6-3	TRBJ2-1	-	TGTGCCAGCAGTTACTCTCCGAATGAGCAGTTCTTC	CASSYSPNEQFF
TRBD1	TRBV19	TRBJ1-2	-	TGTGCCAGTAGCCCCCAGACAGGGGGTAACTATGGCTACACCTTC	CASSPQTGGNYGYTF
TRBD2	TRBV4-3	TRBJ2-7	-	TGCGCCAGCAGCCAAGATATCGCGGGAGGGCGAGAGCAGTACTTC	CASSQDIAGGREQYF
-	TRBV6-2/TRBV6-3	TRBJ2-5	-	TGTGCCAGCAGTTACCCCGACGGCCAGGGGACCCAGTACTTC	CASSYPDGQGTQYF
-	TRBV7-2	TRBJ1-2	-	TGTGCCAGCAGCTTAGGGGGGACGGGGTCCTATGGCTACACCTTC	CASSLGGTGSYGYTF
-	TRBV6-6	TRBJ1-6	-	TGTGCCAGCAGTTACCTGGACCTGGATTCACCCCTCCACTTT	CASSYLDLDSPLHF
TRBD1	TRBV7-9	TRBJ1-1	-	TGTGCCAGCAGCAAAAGGGGACACAGGGGGCCCCGCGGGGGCAGTGAAGCTTTCTTT	CASSKRGHRGPRGGSEAFF
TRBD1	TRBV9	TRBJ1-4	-	TGTGCCAGCAGCGTAGAGGGGGCGCAAACGGAAAAACTGTTTTTT	CASSVEGAQTEKLFF
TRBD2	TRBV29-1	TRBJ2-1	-	TGCAGCGTCGGACTAGCGGGAGTGAATGAGCAGTTCTTC	CSVGLAGVNEQFF
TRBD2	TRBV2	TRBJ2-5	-	TGTGCCAGCAAGGAGGCGGGAGGCCCCAGTGGGACCCAGTACTTC	CASKEAGGPSGTQYF
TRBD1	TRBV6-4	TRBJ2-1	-	TGTGCCAGCAGCCCCGAGGGGGCCTTATACAATGAGCAGTTCTTC	CASSPEGALYNEQFF
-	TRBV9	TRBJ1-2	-	TGTGCCAGCAGCGGAGGGTGGCCCTCTAACTATGGCTACACCTTC	CASSGGWPSNYGYTF
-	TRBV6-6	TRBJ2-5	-	TGTGCCAGCAGTTACTCGGCATGGTCGAACCAAGAGACCCAGTACTTC	CASSYSAWSNQETQYF
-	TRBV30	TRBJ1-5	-	TGTGCCTGGAGTGCCGTGGTGGGGGCAGATCAGCCCCAGCATTTT	CAWSAVVGADQPQHF
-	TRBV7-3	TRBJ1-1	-	TGTGCCAGCAGCTTAATGGGCGAAGGGGTCACTGAAGCTTTCTTT	CASSLMGEGVTEAFF
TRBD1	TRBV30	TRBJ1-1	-	TGTGCCTGGAGTGCGGGACAGGGATGGACTGAAGCTTTCTTT	CAWSAGQGWTEAFF
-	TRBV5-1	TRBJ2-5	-	TGCGCCAGCAGCCGGGGAGGACAGTCCCAAGAGACCCAGTACTTC	CASSRGGQSQETQYF
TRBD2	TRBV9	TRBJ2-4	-	TGTGCCAGCAGCACCTCCGGGACTACCATTGGCATTCAGTACTTC	CASSTSGTTIGIQYF
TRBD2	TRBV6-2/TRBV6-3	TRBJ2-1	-	TGTGCCAGCAGTTACTCGAGTCCTAGCGGAATCTACAATGAGCAGTTCTTC	CASSYSSPSGIYNEQFF
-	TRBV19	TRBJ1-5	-	TGTGCCAGTCGAGCAGAGGCTCAGCCCCAGCATTTT	CASRAEAQPQHF
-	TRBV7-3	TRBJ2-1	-	TGTGCCAGCAGCTTAACCCCCCGCCCCGATGAGCAGTTCTTC	CASSLTPRPDEQFF
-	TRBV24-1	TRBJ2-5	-	TGTGCCACCAGTGACCCCGACGGATTCGAGACCCAGTACTTC	CATSDPDGFETQYF
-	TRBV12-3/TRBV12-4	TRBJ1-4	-	TGTGCCAGCAGTTTAGGTCTTGAAAAACTGTTTTTT	CASSLGLEKLFF
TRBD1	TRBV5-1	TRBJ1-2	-	TGCGCCAGCAGCTTGGACTACGACGAGACAGGGCGCACCTTC	CASSLDYDETGRTF
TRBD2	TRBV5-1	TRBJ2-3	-	TGCGCCAGCAGCCGAGGAGGAGCGGGAGAGGCAGATACGCAGTATTTT	CASSRGGAGEADTQYF